This is a list of T cell receptor beta chains from one sample in a study of cytomegalovirus exposure and HLA in healthy donors. Sequenced by immunoSEQ multiplex PCR; TCRdb stores in-frame clones only, minus some. In the table there are approximately 110,000 clones, over 75% of which are singletons. Input material: PBMCs. Receptors originate from a young woman in good health and CMV-seronegative. The CDR3 runs from the conserved cysteine through the conserved F or W.

J | V | length | CDR3
TRBJ2-4 | TRBV28 | 14 | CASRARGSKNIQYF
TRBJ1-1 | TRBV11-2 | 14 | CASNIGGWGTEAFF
TRBJ1-1 | TRBV4-3 | 14 | CASSQDLRVLEAFF
TRBJ2-7 | TRBV19 | 15 | CASSGGGGFTYEQYF
TRBJ1-5 | TRBV10-1 | 14 | CASREDKNNQPQHF
TRBJ1-2 | TRBV6-5 | 15 | CASSYSVGGYYGYTF
TRBJ2-6 | TRBV28 | 18 | CASSLFWDSDSGANVLTF
TRBJ2-6 | TRBV19 | 14 | CASRDRAGANVLTF
TRBJ2-3 | TRBV4-2 | 16 | CASSPIAGGFTDTQYF
TRBJ1-1 | TRBV29-1 | 10 | CSVVTAEAFF
TRBJ1-2 | TRBV28 | 14 | CASSFKDTFYGYTF
TRBJ2-1 | TRBV11-3 | 13 | CASSLDLGDEQFF
TRBJ1-2 | TRBV5-1 | 13 | CASSLEAGYGYTF
TRBJ1-2 | TRBV7-2 | 12 | CASSLYRDGYTF
TRBJ1-6 | TRBV27 | 13 | CASSLNRGSPLHF
TRBJ2-7 | TRBV6-1 | 15 | CASSGLADAYYEQYF
TRBJ1-5 | TRBV28 | 13 | CASAWDRLEAQHF
TRBJ1-6 | TRBV2 | 16 | CASSLDRGYYNSPLHF
TRBJ1-2 | TRBV7-2 | 16 | CASSSILRQGQNGYTF
TRBJ2-1 | TRBV6-5 | 15 | CASSYVGQAHNEQFF
TRBJ1-4 | TRBV25-1 | 18 | CASGFKSGGVATNEKLFF
TRBJ1-1 | TRBV29-1 | 11 | CSVWDRAEAFF
TRBJ1-3 | TRBV5-1 | 17 | CASSLGQTGGSGNTIYF
TRBJ1-1 | TRBV14 | 13 | CASSQYMNTEAFF
TRBJ2-7 | TRBV10-3 | 16 | CAISEKTEFRMDEQYF
TRBJ1-2 | TRBV15 | 15 | CATSRDPQGHQGYTF
TRBJ2-7 | TRBV5-5 | 15 | CASKTAGQGDYEQYF
TRBJ1-5 | TRBV19 | 13 | CASSIRARQPQHF
TRBJ1-4 | TRBV5-1 | 15 | CASSLGTGVNEKLFF
TRBJ2-3 | TRBV5-6 | 13 | CASSFVGPDTQYF
TRBJ2-5 | TRBV7-7 | 15 | CASSPNRGFRGTQYF
TRBJ2-7 | TRBV28 | 14 | CASSTPGKGYEQYF
TRBJ2-5 | TRBV5-4 | 14 | CASSLPGLHETQYF